This is a list of T cell receptor beta chains from one sample in a study of chemoradiotherapy in HPV16-positive cancers. Produced via immunoSEQ multiplex PCR; TCRdb's table is partial and in-frame only. The profile shows about 68,000 clones, about nine tenths of them singletons. The input for sequencing was blood, taken from a patient who underwent chemoradiotherapy. The source of these receptors is a human donor with HPV-associated anogenital cancer. CDR3s include the opening cysteine and the closing phenylalanine or tryptophan. D genes are given only for firm matches. Size values are once, few and many counts, or a class for expanded clones, and some rows have none.

clone_size	d_call	v_call	j_call	cdr3_nt	cdr3_aa
NA	TRBD1	TRBV7-8	TRBJ1-4	TGTGCCAGCAGCTTAGTACCGGGACAGAGTAATGAAAAACTGTTTTTT	CASSLVPGQSNEKLFF
NA	NA	TRBV29-1	TRBJ2-7	TGCAGCGTTGGGGATAGCAGGGATGGGAACGAGCAGTACTTC	CSVGDSRDGNEQYF
NA	NA	TRBV19	TRBJ2-3	TGTGCCAGTAGTCCCGCGACGGGGCTGGTAGATACGCAGTATTTT	CASSPATGLVDTQYF
NA	NA	TRBV28	TRBJ2-6	TGTGCCATCCCTGACAGTCCTGGGGCCAACGTCCTGACTTTC	CAIPDSPGANVLTF
NA	NA	TRBV30	TRBJ1-5	TGTGCCTGGAGCCAGGGAATGAGCAATCAGCCCCAGCATTTT	CAWSQGMSNQPQHF
NA	NA	TRBV29-1	TRBJ2-3	TGCAGCGTTCGGATACGGGGTGACACAGATACGCAGTATTTT	CSVRIRGDTDTQYF
NA	TRBD2	TRBV9	TRBJ2-7	TGTGCCAGCAGCCTAGAGCCCGGGACTAGCGGACTCTACGAGCAGTACTTC	CASSLEPGTSGLYEQYF
NA	TRBD2	TRBV7-9	TRBJ2-2	TGTGCCAGCAGCTCGGGACTAGCGGGGACCGGGGAGCTGTTTTTT	CASSSGLAGTGELFF
NA	TRBD2	TRBV6-5	TRBJ2-5	TGTGCCAGCAGTTATCATAGCGGGGGTCCCCAAGAGACCCAGTACTTC	CASSYHSGGPQETQYF
NA	TRBD1	TRBV5-4	TRBJ2-7	TGTGCCAGCAGCCTCCTGACAGGGAACGAGCAGTACTTC	CASSLLTGNEQYF
NA	TRBD1	TRBV25-1	TRBJ2-7	TGTGCCAGCAGTGGAGCGACAGGGGAGCAGCAGTACTTC	CASSGATGEQQYF
NA	NA	TRBV5-1	TRBJ2-3	TGCGCCAGCAGCTTGACCTCGAGGGTTGGCACAGATACGCAGTATTTT	CASSLTSRVGTDTQYF
few	TRBD1	TRBV7-7	TRBJ2-5	TGTGCTAGCAGCCCGGACAGGGGGTCGCCTGGGACCCAGTACTTC	CASSPDRGSPGTQYF
NA	NA	TRBV15	TRBJ2-6	TGTGCCACCAGCAGACCTGAGAACTCTGGGGCCAACGTCCTGACTTTC	CATSRPENSGANVLTF
NA	NA	TRBV14	TRBJ1-2	TGTGCCAGCAGCCCCCACGGGGACTATGGCTACACCTTC	CASSPHGDYGYTF
NA	NA	TRBV28	TRBJ2-5	TGTGCCAGCAGTGCACCCTCTGTGGCCCTGGGCGGTGAGACCCAGTACTTC	CASSAPSVALGGETQYF
NA	NA	TRBV28	TRBJ1-1	TGTGCCAGCAGTCCCGTCGTGGCCATGAACACTGAAGCTTTCTTT	CASSPVVAMNTEAFF
NA	NA	TRBV2	TRBJ1-2	TGTGCCAGCAGGGCGGGGGACTATGGCTACACCTTC	CASRAGDYGYTF
few	NA	TRBV5-1	TRBJ2-3	TGCGCCAGCAGCTCCTCCGCCGGCACAGATACGCAGTATTTT	CASSSSAGTDTQYF